A selection of T cell receptor beta chains follows, all from one sample in a study of CXCR3-negative and CXCR3-positive naive CD8 T cells. TCRdb re-called the 5' RACE reads; one entry per CDR3 protein, DNA not given. The table lists roughly 93,000 distinct CDR3 sequences. The sample comprised naive CXCR3+ CD8+ T cells from blood. These receptors were taken from a human donor in good health. Some clones in this sample may be carry-over from other donors' samples. CDR3s include the opening cysteine and the closing phenylalanine or tryptophan. Fields, in order: V gene, J gene, CDR3 protein.

v_gene: TRBV18; j_gene: TRBJ2-3; CDR3aa: CASSPPGPDTQYF
v_gene: TRBV28; j_gene: TRBJ1-6; CDR3aa: CASSQGTGVSPLHF
v_gene: TRBV7-3; j_gene: TRBJ2-1; CDR3aa: CASSPLDVGGNEQFF
v_gene: TRBV7-9; j_gene: TRBJ2-7; CDR3aa: CASSLDATGVYYEQYF
v_gene: TRBV6-6; j_gene: TRBJ2-3; CDR3aa: CATSGLVTDTQYF
v_gene: TRBV29-1; j_gene: TRBJ2-7; CDR3aa: CSVEDAPYEQYF
v_gene: TRBV6-2/TRBV6-3; j_gene: TRBJ2-5; CDR3aa: CASSYLGLAGGPEETQYF
v_gene: TRBV29-1; j_gene: TRBJ2-7; CDR3aa: CSVGRHASYEQYF
v_gene: TRBV2; j_gene: TRBJ2-3; CDR3aa: CASSAPGQYTDTQYF
v_gene: TRBV12-3/TRBV12-4; j_gene: TRBJ2-1; CDR3aa: CASSLGRDNEQFF
v_gene: TRBV4-3; j_gene: TRBJ1-4; CDR3aa: CASSQDWTQGREKLFF
v_gene: TRBV29-1; j_gene: TRBJ1-2; CDR3aa: CSVDGGGLGGYTF
v_gene: TRBV6-2/TRBV6-3; j_gene: TRBJ2-3; CDR3aa: CASTPGGATDTQYF
v_gene: TRBV12-3/TRBV12-4; j_gene: TRBJ2-5; CDR3aa: CASSLGTPSQETQYF
v_gene: TRBV7-2; j_gene: TRBJ2-3; CDR3aa: CASSLESGGLDTQYF
v_gene: TRBV27; j_gene: TRBJ2-7; CDR3aa: CASSLRGTLVYEQYF
v_gene: TRBV27; j_gene: TRBJ2-1; CDR3aa: CASTRGGSSYNEQFF
v_gene: TRBV20-1; j_gene: TRBJ2-1; CDR3aa: CSARDMQSAYNEQFF
v_gene: TRBV20-1; j_gene: TRBJ2-3; CDR3aa: CSAKNRADAGTSLTDTQYF
v_gene: TRBV2; j_gene: TRBJ1-6; CDR3aa: CASSGMMEPLHF
v_gene: TRBV27; j_gene: TRBJ2-5; CDR3aa: CASSSLGGAHETQYF
v_gene: TRBV6-2/TRBV6-3; j_gene: TRBJ2-1; CDR3aa: CASTLVRGDPYNEQFF
v_gene: TRBV7-9; j_gene: TRBJ1-2; CDR3aa: CASSSTYRTGGYYGYTF
v_gene: TRBV4-3; j_gene: TRBJ2-7; CDR3aa: CASSPDRGMYEQYF
v_gene: TRBV4-2; j_gene: TRBJ2-1; CDR3aa: CASSQAGAHYNEQFF
v_gene: TRBV6-5; j_gene: TRBJ2-3; CDR3aa: CASSGLDRHTDTQYF
v_gene: TRBV12-3/TRBV12-4; j_gene: TRBJ2-3; CDR3aa: CASSDTGQSTDTQYF
v_gene: TRBV9; j_gene: TRBJ2-3; CDR3aa: CASSGLLVLTDTQYF
v_gene: TRBV7-9; j_gene: TRBJ2-5; CDR3aa: CASSSPSGGFPETQYF
v_gene: TRBV20-1; j_gene: TRBJ2-4; CDR3aa: CSASGLNKNIQYF
v_gene: TRBV7-6; j_gene: TRBJ2-2; CDR3aa: CASSPYLGTGELFF
v_gene: TRBV28; j_gene: TRBJ2-7; CDR3aa: CASRTPAYEQYF